The TCR beta chain described here comes from a study of blood T cell repertoires in COVID-19. Measured with immunoSEQ multiplex PCR; TCRdb has only the in-frame clones, and not every one. The sample records approximately 130,000 clones, roughly four fifths being singletons. Participant ages covered about 18 to 89 years across approximately 25 US areas. Sequenced sample: PBMCs or T cells enriched from blood (not recorded which). The TCR was taken from a man aged 30 to 39 who had recovered from COVID-19.

The CDR3 loop is CATRRGGSSYGYTF. The CDR3 nucleotides are TGTGCCACCCGCCGGGGTGGAAGCTCCTATGGCTACACCTTC. The chain links TRBV27 to TRBJ1-2; unclear D gene. The CDR3 loop spans 14 amino acids. V lost 10 bases and J lost 4, with 19 bases in between. Germline CDR1 is MNHEY and CDR2 is SMNVEV (reference sequence).